The entry below describes one TCR beta chain. Its antigen is still unknown. The data originate from a study of cytomegalovirus exposure and HLA in healthy donors. General study findings and limits: A later analysis found first-cohort TCR clusters tended to co-occur in the approximately 110 validation repertoires. Listed as cytomegalovirus-associated were about 160 TCR beta chains. It was confirmed in vitro that a few of the CMV-associated chains were specific for CMV antigens. Rarity characterized most TCR sequences, yet some public TCRs appeared in many donors.

Produced via immunoSEQ multiplex PCR; TCRdb's table is partial and in-frame only. This sample yields some 140,000 clones, of which about 86% are seen a single time; just under 3% belongs to the top ten. This receptor was identified in a man aged 18 to 30 in good health and CMV-seronegative. Sequencing was carried out using PBMCs.

The CDR3 loop is CASILNRLAGGPKGTDTQYF. In DNA form, the CDR3 reads TGTGCCAGCATACTCAACCGACTAGCGGGAGGGCCTAAAGGGACAGATACGCAGTATTTT. V is TRBV7-8 and J is TRBJ2-3, with 14 bases lining up with TRBD2. Germline values: CDR1 SGHVS, CDR2 FQNEAQ. The CDR3 extends over 20 amino acids. V lost 7 bases and J lost 3; bases outside the gene matches: 18.